These 11 T cell receptor beta chains originate from one sample sequenced in a study of T cell responses to AZD1222 COVID-19 vaccine. The data were produced by immunoSEQ multiplex PCR, yet TCRdb's version contains in-frame clones alone and is incomplete. The sample has some 190,000 clones; around 90% are singletons. The sequences come from peripheral blood, collected 28 days after the second AZD1222 dose. These receptors were obtained from an adult who received the AZD1222 COVID-19 vaccine.

The chain recombines TRBV7-8 with TRBJ2-1; TRBD2 might be the D (5 bases). Germline CDR1 and CDR2: SGHVS and FQNEAQ. Trimming stripped 3 bases from V and 8 bases from J, with 8 bases between. The CDR3 runs 12 residues. CDR3 nucleotide sequence: TGTGCCAGCAGCTTCGGAGGCTATGAGCAGTTCTTC. The encoded protein is CASSFGGYEQFF.

The chain employs TRBV7-3 and TRBJ2-3; D gene unclear. With 6 bases removed from V and 6 bases from J, the gap between germline ends came to 16 bases. The CDR3 length is 14 residues. Germline lookup yields CDR1 SGHTA and CDR2 FQGTGA. CDR3 bases: TGTGCCAGCAGGACCTCGCAGGAGCCCGATACGCAGTATTTT. It translates to CASRTSQEPDTQYF.

This clone has a handful of counts. This sequence joins TRBV7-9 and TRBJ2-5, with D possibly being TRBD1 or TRBD2 (5 bases each). This CDR3 spans 12 amino acids. V was cut by 4 bases and J by 5 bases, with 8 bases left in between. Germline V gene sequence: CDR1 SEHNR, CDR2 FQNEAQ (reference sequence). The CDR3 DNA sequence: TGTGCCAGCAGCTCGTGGGGGGAGACCCAGTACTTC. Protein product: CASSSWGETQYF.

The rearrangement uses TRBV18 and TRBJ2-7; D not resolved. The CDR3 covers 12 residues. Per germline, CDR1 KGHSH and CDR2 LQKENI. V dropped 4 bases and J dropped 1 base, with 5 bases sitting between them. In nucleotides, the CDR3 is TGTGCCAGCTCACTCTCATCCTACGAGCAGTACTTC. It encodes CASSLSSYEQYF.

V usage is TRBV18 and J usage is TRBJ2-7; a weak D match, TRBD1 (6 bases). There are 16 residues in the CDR3. Germline V gene sequence: CDR1 KGHSH, CDR2 LQKENI. Trimming left V 3 bases short and J 0 bases short, with 15 bases between. The chain's CDR3 is CASSPAGQSFSYEQYF. The CDR3 nucleotides read TGTGCCAGCTCACCGGCCGGACAGTCTTTCTCCTACGAGCAGTACTTC.

The genes are TRBV4-2 and TRBJ2-3; D perhaps matches TRBD2 (7 bases). Trimming took off 0 bases at V and 1 base at J, with 17 bases between the two ends. The V gene's germline CDR1 is LGHNA and CDR2 YNFKEQ. The CDR3 covers 18 residues. The CDR3 loop reads CASSQERAGAVGTDTQYF. The CDR3 DNA reads TGTGCCAGCAGCCAAGAAAGGGCGGGGGCCGTGGGCACAGATACGCAGTATTTT.

This clone has a handful of counts. This chain uses TRBV10-3 with TRBJ1-2, with 7 bases aligning to TRBD1. The ends lost 2 bases at V and 3 bases at J; junction bases unmatched: 9. CDR1 is ENHRY and CDR2 is SYGVKD in the germline V gene. This CDR3 is built from 16 residues. The CDR3 DNA reads TGTGCCATCAGTGAGCCCCTGAGGGGGCGCGACTATGGCTACACCTTC. Protein: CAISEPLRGRDYGYTF.

The chain is built from TRBV18 and TRBJ2-1; 8 positions match TRBD1. The CDR3 extends over 16 amino acids. In germline, CDR1 is KGHSH, CDR2 LQKENI. Trimming took 3 bases from V and 2 from J; bases not matched to a gene: 6. CDR3 bases: TGTGCCAGCTCACCGCCCCAGGGGGCTACCTACAATGAGCAGTTCTTC. It is translated as CASSPPQGATYNEQFF.

V and J are TRBV4-1 and TRBJ2-7; TRBD1 or TRBD2 may be the D gene (5 bases each). V was shortened by 1 base and J by 0 bases, with 10 bases between the two germline ends. CDR3 length: 15 residues. Germline V gives CDR1 MGHRA, CDR2 YSYEKL. The CDR3 sequence is CASSQGPGSSYEQYF. CDR3 DNA: TGCGCCAGCAGCCAAGGACCAGGGAGCTCCTACGAGCAGTACTTC.

This clone was recorded only once. V is TRBV11-2 and J is TRBJ1-6; 8 bases are a match to TRBD1. There are 15 residues in the CDR3. Trimming at V came to 5 bases and at J to 7 bases, leaving 7 bases not matched to a gene. Germline V lookup: CDR1 SGHAT, CDR2 FQNNGV. CDR3 amino acids: CASSVPGGVNSPLHF. The CDR3 DNA is TGTGCCAGCAGCGTTCCAGGGGGCGTGAATTCACCCCTCCACTTT.

V usage is TRBV2 and J usage is TRBJ2-1; D unresolved. There are 12 residues in the CDR3. Per germline, CDR1 SNHLY and CDR2 FYNNEI. V lost 6 bases and J 7 bases, leaving 10 bases between the germline ends. CDR3 in DNA: TGTGCCAGCAGGGGATTGGGGAATGAGCAGTTCTTC. Protein sequence: CASRGLGNEQFF.